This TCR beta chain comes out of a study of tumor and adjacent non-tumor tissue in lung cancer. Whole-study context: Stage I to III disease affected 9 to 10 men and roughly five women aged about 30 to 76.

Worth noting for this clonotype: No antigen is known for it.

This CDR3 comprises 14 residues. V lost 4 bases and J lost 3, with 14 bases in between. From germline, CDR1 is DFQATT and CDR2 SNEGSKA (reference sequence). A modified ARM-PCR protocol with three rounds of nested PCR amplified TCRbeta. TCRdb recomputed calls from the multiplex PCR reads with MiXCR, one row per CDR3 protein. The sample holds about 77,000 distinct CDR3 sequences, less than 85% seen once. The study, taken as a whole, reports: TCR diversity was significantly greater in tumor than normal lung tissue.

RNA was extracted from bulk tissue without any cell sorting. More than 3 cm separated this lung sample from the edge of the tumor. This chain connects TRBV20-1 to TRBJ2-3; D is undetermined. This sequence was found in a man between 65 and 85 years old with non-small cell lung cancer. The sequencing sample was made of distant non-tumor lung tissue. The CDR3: CSAKAREGTDTQYF. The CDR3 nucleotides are TGCAGTGCTAAGGCGAGAGAAGGGACAGATACGCAGTATTTT.